A selection of T cell receptor beta chains follows, all from one sample in a study of blood T cell repertoires in COVID-19. Data came from immunoSEQ multiplex PCR; TCRdb stores just in-frame clones and leaves some out. The data show approximately 310,000 clones, about nine tenths seen once. Sequenced input: peripheral blood. The source is a man over 45 with active or convalescent COVID-19. CDR3s include the opening cysteine and the closing phenylalanine or tryptophan. D genes are given only for firm matches. Some rows have no size entry. The others give once, few or many, or a class for an expanded clone.

DNA: TGTGCCAGCAGCTACGGGACAGGGGGCGGCTACGAGCAGTACTTC
CDR3: CASSYGTGGGYEQYF
D: TRBD1
V: TRBV11-1
size: .
J: TRBJ2-7

DNA: TGTGCCAGCAGTTTACACCCCCGACAGGGGGCAGGCAATCAGCCCCAGCATTTT
CDR3: CASSLHPRQGAGNQPQHF
D: TRBD1
V: TRBV27
size: .
J: TRBJ1-5

DNA: TGTGCCAGCAGTGAAACCCGGAATCAGCCCCAGCATTTT
CDR3: CASSETRNQPQHF
D: .
V: TRBV6-1
size: few
J: TRBJ1-5

DNA: TGTGCCAGCTCACCACAGGGACTTGAGCAGTTCTTC
CDR3: CASSPQGLEQFF
D: .
V: TRBV18
size: .
J: TRBJ2-1

DNA: .
CDR3: CASSKVGQGALWAGELFF
D: .
V: TRBV21-1
size: .
J: TRBJ2-2

DNA: TGTGCCAGTAGCATGACTAGCGGGAGGGGAGAGCAGTACTTC
CDR3: CASSMTSGRGEQYF
D: TRBD2
V: TRBV19
size: .
J: TRBJ2-7

DNA: TGTGCCAGCAGCTTGGTTTGGGGGGAAAATCAGCCCCAGCATTTT
CDR3: CASSLVWGENQPQHF
D: .
V: TRBV7-2
size: .
J: TRBJ1-5

DNA: TGTGCCAGCAGCTTGGCGGGGGGGGACACTGAAGCTTTCTTT
CDR3: CASSLAGGDTEAFF
D: .
V: TRBV5-4
size: .
J: TRBJ1-1

DNA: TGTGCCAGCATGGGACTAGCGAGACTTTCCGAGCAGTACTTC
CDR3: CASMGLARLSEQYF
D: TRBD2
V: TRBV2
size: .
J: TRBJ2-7

DNA: TGTGCCAGCAGTGAAGCGGGAGGGCCCTACAATGAGCAGTTCTTC
CDR3: CASSEAGGPYNEQFF
D: TRBD2
V: TRBV2
size: .
J: TRBJ2-1

DNA: TGCGCCAGCAGCGACCACAGGGGGAACACTGAAGCTTTCTTT
CDR3: CASSDHRGNTEAFF
D: TRBD1
V: TRBV5-1
size: .
J: TRBJ1-1

DNA: TGTGCCAGTAGCCGATCCGGGACAGGGAGAAACGAGCAGTACTTC
CDR3: CASSRSGTGRNEQYF
D: TRBD1
V: TRBV11-3
size: .
J: TRBJ2-7

DNA: TGTGCCAGCAGGGACAGGGTCCCGCGGGAGGGCCTGTACGAGCAGTACTTC
CDR3: CASRDRVPREGLYEQYF
D: .
V: TRBV28
size: .
J: TRBJ2-7

DNA: TGCGCCAGCAGCATTGGACTCCTATCCTCTGGGGCCAACGTCCTGACTTTC
CDR3: CASSIGLLSSGANVLTF
D: .
V: TRBV5-1
size: .
J: TRBJ2-6

DNA: TGCAGCGTCGTCTGGACAGGGGGGAGGACTGAAGCTTTCTTT
CDR3: CSVVWTGGRTEAFF
D: TRBD1
V: TRBV29-1
size: .
J: TRBJ1-1

DNA: TGCAGCGCAGGGACAGGGACCACTGAAGCTTTCTTT
CDR3: CSAGTGTTEAFF
D: TRBD1
V: TRBV29-1
size: .
J: TRBJ1-1

DNA: TGTGCAAGTCGCCCCTTAAAGGGGAGGAGGGGCTATGGCTACACCTTC
CDR3: CASRPLKGRRGYGYTF
D: .
V: TRBV12-2
size: .
J: TRBJ1-2

DNA: TGCAGCGTTGAAGTCCTCCTCCCCCCGTACGAGCAGTACTTC
CDR3: CSVEVLLPPYEQYF
D: .
V: TRBV29-1
size: .
J: TRBJ2-7

DNA: TGTGCCAGCAGCCTCGCCCAGGGACTCTATGGCTACACCTTC
CDR3: CASSLAQGLYGYTF
D: .
V: TRBV6-5
size: .
J: TRBJ1-2

DNA: TGTGCCAGCAGTTCACCGGGACAGGGTGATGGCTACACCTTC
CDR3: CASSSPGQGDGYTF
D: TRBD1
V: TRBV28
size: once
J: TRBJ1-2

DNA: TGTGCCACCAGTTGGGACAGGGCCAGGAGCGGCTACACCTTC
CDR3: CATSWDRARSGYTF
D: TRBD1
V: TRBV15
size: .
J: TRBJ1-2

DNA: TGTGCCAGCAGTTTAAGGCGGCAGAACACTGAAGCTTTCTTT
CDR3: CASSLRRQNTEAFF
D: .
V: TRBV27
size: few
J: TRBJ1-1

DNA: TGTGCCAGCAGCCAAGTCTGGCTAGCGGGAGACGGGGAGCTGTTTTTT
CDR3: CASSQVWLAGDGELFF
D: TRBD2
V: TRBV3-1/TRBV3-2
size: few
J: TRBJ2-2

DNA: TGTGCCAGCAGCCCGGGACAGCTCCTCTATGGCTACACCTTC
CDR3: CASSPGQLLYGYTF
D: TRBD1
V: TRBV5-6
size: once
J: TRBJ1-2

DNA: TGTGCCAGCAGTCCATTAGGGGGTAGACCCACAGATACGCAGTATTTT
CDR3: CASSPLGGRPTDTQYF
D: .
V: TRBV27
size: .
J: TRBJ2-3

DNA: TGTGCCAGCAGCTTATCAGGACAGAAAGAGACCCAGTACTTC
CDR3: CASSLSGQKETQYF
D: .
V: TRBV11-2
size: few
J: TRBJ2-5

DNA: TGTGCCAGCAGCTTGAACAGGGTCAACGAGCAGTACTTC
CDR3: CASSLNRVNEQYF
D: .
V: TRBV11-3
size: .
J: TRBJ2-7

DNA: TGTGCCAGCAGCTTAATGCGACTAGCGGGGACAGATACGCAGTATTTT
CDR3: CASSLMRLAGTDTQYF
D: TRBD2
V: TRBV7-2
size: .
J: TRBJ2-3

DNA: TGTGCCAGCAGCCCCCCCCCACAGCAAGAGGGTACGCAGTATTTT
CDR3: CASSPPPQQEGTQYF
D: .
V: TRBV5-4
size: once
J: TRBJ2-3

DNA: TGCAGCGTTGAAGGAGCGGGGAACACTGAAGCTTTCTTT
CDR3: CSVEGAGNTEAFF
D: .
V: TRBV29-1
size: .
J: TRBJ1-1

DNA: TGTGCCAGTAGTATGTCGGTAACAGGGAACAATCAGCCCCAGCATTTT
CDR3: CASSMSVTGNNQPQHF
D: .
V: TRBV19
size: .
J: TRBJ1-5

DNA: TGTGCCAGTAAGCTAGCGGGATGGGCCTACGAGCAGTACTTC
CDR3: CASKLAGWAYEQYF
D: TRBD2
V: TRBV2
size: .
J: TRBJ2-7

DNA: TGTGCCAGCAGGACAGGGGGGGTAGAGCAGTACTTC
CDR3: CASRTGGVEQYF
D: TRBD1
V: TRBV28
size: .
J: TRBJ2-7

DNA: TGCGCCAGCAGTGCAAGTAGCGGGGGCGAAGAGACCCAGTACTTC
CDR3: CASSASSGGEETQYF
D: TRBD2
V: TRBV10-1
size: .
J: TRBJ2-5

DNA: TGTGCCAGCTCACCAGGGGGCCACACCGGGGAGCTGTTTTTT
CDR3: CASSPGGHTGELFF
D: .
V: TRBV18
size: .
J: TRBJ2-2

DNA: TGTGCTAGTGGTTTAGGACAGGGATATAATGAGCAGTTCTTC
CDR3: CASGLGQGYNEQFF
D: TRBD1
V: TRBV12-5
size: once
J: TRBJ2-1

DNA: TGTGCCACCAGTGATTTCGGGACTAGCGGGGGGCACCACACAGATACGCAGTATTTT
CDR3: CATSDFGTSGGHHTDTQYF
D: TRBD2
V: TRBV24-1
size: .
J: TRBJ2-3

DNA: TGTGCCAGCAGCGCGGAATACAGTAGTCGCGAAGCTTTCTTT
CDR3: CASSAEYSSREAFF
D: .
V: TRBV9
size: once
J: TRBJ1-1

DNA: TGTGCCAGCAGCTTAGTCGAGTCGAGCAATGAGCAGTTCTTC
CDR3: CASSLVESSNEQFF
D: .
V: TRBV7-2
size: .
J: TRBJ2-1

DNA: TGTGCCTGGAGTGTACGGGGGAGCTCCTATAATTCACCCCTCCACTTT
CDR3: CAWSVRGSSYNSPLHF
D: .
V: TRBV30
size: .
J: TRBJ1-6

DNA: TGTGCCAGCAGCTTTGGCGGGGGGCAAGAGACCCAGTACTTC
CDR3: CASSFGGGQETQYF
D: TRBD2
V: TRBV11-2
size: .
J: TRBJ2-5

DNA: TGTGCCACCAGCAGAGCCCCGGGGGTTGAAGCTTTCTTT
CDR3: CATSRAPGVEAFF
D: .
V: TRBV15
size: .
J: TRBJ1-1

DNA: TGTGCCAGCAGTCCCCTTAGCGGGGGGGCGATCTACGAGCAGTACTTC
CDR3: CASSPLSGGAIYEQYF
D: TRBD2
V: TRBV28
size: .
J: TRBJ2-7

DNA: TGTGCCAGCTCGCCGATGACAGGGGTGGATGAAAAACTGTTTTTT
CDR3: CASSPMTGVDEKLFF
D: TRBD1
V: TRBV18
size: .
J: TRBJ1-4

DNA: TGCAGCGTTTGGGGACAGGGAGAGGAGACCCAGTACTTC
CDR3: CSVWGQGEETQYF
D: TRBD1
V: TRBV29-1
size: .
J: TRBJ2-5

DNA: TGTGCCAGCTCACCACCCTTCAACACCGGGGAGCTGTTTTTT
CDR3: CASSPPFNTGELFF
D: .
V: TRBV18
size: .
J: TRBJ2-2

DNA: TGTGCCAGCTCGACACAGGGGGCAAGTGAAAAACTGTTTTTT
CDR3: CASSTQGASEKLFF
D: TRBD1
V: TRBV18
size: .
J: TRBJ1-4